This TCR beta chain appears in the sequencing data of a study of blood T cell repertoires in COVID-19 (dated by TCRdb to the early 2020s). Notes on the research overall: Samples covering the acute and convalescent phases of COVID-19 were provided by collaborators in the United States, Italy and Spain. The material from the prospective study consisted of cDNA or gDNA derived from T cells, B-cell-depleted T cells, or PBMCs. Sample metadata almost always included a de-identified subject ID, COVID-19 status, age in years and sex. Where available, HLA class I and class II types were taken from metadata supplied by the sample provider and were not determined by assay-based typing. The dataset comprised deeply sampled blood TCRbeta repertoires from subjects exposed to, actively infected with, or recovered from COVID-19. Samples came from the ongoing ImmuneRACE study (first 160 participants) plus 1,254 subjects from 6 global collaborators. The repertoires were made available in a free public database intended to serve as a resource for research on the immune response to SARS-CoV-2.

The CDR3 covers 13 residues, taking in both the cysteine and the phenylalanine. The read is trimmed to its CDR3 DNA, 39 bases read in frame from base 1. V is shortened by 4 bases, J by 6 bases, and the region joining them spans 10 bases. CDR1 and CDR2, per the germline V gene, are KGHSH and LQKENI. Each collaborating institution followed its own protocols to collect whole blood in K2EDTA tubes. Collaborator samples were shipped for TCRbeta analysis as frozen whole blood, isolated PBMCs, or DNA extracted from either sample type. Remarks on this clone: This clone's antigen is unknown. No base qualities exist here, and no much larger clone lies one base off it.

TCRbeta CDR3 regions were amplified from genomic DNA by means of the immunoSEQ Assay, a bias-controlled multiplex PCR. The authors processed their data as follows. Within the assay, amplification of reference gene primers was used to estimate how many nucleated cells each sample contained. Sequence reads were collapsed and filtered to measure the absolute abundance of every unique TCRbeta CDR3 rearrangement. For each sample, productive Simpson clonality was calculated by taking the square root of Simpson's diversity index across productive rearrangements. TCRdb obtained this table from immuneACCESS and retained in-frame rearrangements with V and J assigned. These tables miss some clones; where compared with another copy, unresolved V genes account for less than half of the shortfall, and the remainder is unexplained. V, J and clone size are taken as reported in that table, and D and trimming were inferred from the DNA itself. This sample comprises some 190,000 clones, approximately 77% of them detected only once. Clones ranked in the top ten supply about 10% of the sample.

The paper as a whole reports these results and caveats: The amount of clinical and demographic metadata varied by source and participant and was provided uncurated.

The specimen sequenced was peripheral blood. The TCR comes from a woman aged 80 or older with active or convalescent COVID-19. The rearrangement joined TRBV18 to TRBJ2-1; TRBD2 is perhaps the D gene, given 6 matching bases. The bases read TGTGCCAGCTCACGCGGGACTGGCAATGAGCAGTTCTTC. This translates into CASSRGTGNEQFF.